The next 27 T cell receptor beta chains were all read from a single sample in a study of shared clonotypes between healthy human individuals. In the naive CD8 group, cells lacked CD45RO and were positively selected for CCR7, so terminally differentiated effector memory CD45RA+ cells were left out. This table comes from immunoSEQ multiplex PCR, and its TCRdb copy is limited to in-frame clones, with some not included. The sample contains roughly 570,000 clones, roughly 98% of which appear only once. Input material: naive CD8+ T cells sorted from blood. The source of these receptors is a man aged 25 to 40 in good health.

The CDR3 DNA reads as TGTGCCAGCAGTTTCTCCGGTGGGCCAGGGAGCTCCTACGAGCAGTACTTC. Translated: CASSFSGGPGSSYEQYF. The V call is TRBV27, the J call TRBJ2-7; D could derive from TRBD1 or TRBD2 (5 bases each). Germline V CDR1 and CDR2: MNHEY, SMNVEV (reference sequence). The germline V and J ends were trimmed by 3 bases and 0 bases, with 18 bases remaining between them. The CDR3 covers 17 residues.

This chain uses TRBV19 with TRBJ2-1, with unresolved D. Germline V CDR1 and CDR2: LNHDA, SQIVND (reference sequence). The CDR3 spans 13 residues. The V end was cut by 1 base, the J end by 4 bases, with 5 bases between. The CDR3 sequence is CASSIAWYNEQFF. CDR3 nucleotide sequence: TGTGCCAGTAGTATAGCCTGGTACAATGAGCAGTTCTTC.

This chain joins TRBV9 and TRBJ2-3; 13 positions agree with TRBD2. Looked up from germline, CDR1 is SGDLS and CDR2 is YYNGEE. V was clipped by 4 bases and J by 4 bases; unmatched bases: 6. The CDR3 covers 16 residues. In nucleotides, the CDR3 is TGTGCCAGCAGCCCCCGACTAGCGGGAGGTTCAGATACGCAGTATTTT. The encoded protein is CASSPRLAGGSDTQYF.

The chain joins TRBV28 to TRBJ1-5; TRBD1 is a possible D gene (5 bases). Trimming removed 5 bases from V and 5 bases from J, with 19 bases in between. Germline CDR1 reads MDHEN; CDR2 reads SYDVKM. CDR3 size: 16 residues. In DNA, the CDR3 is TGTGCCAGCAGTCTATCCGGGCGGCAGGGTTATCAGCCCCAGCATTTT. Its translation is CASSLSGRQGYQPQHF.

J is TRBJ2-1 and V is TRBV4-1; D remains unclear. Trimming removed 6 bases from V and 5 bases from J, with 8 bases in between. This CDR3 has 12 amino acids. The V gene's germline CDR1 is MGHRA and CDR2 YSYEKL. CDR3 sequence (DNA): TGCGCCAGCAGGGGCAGACACAATGAGCAGTTCTTC. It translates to CASRGRHNEQFF.

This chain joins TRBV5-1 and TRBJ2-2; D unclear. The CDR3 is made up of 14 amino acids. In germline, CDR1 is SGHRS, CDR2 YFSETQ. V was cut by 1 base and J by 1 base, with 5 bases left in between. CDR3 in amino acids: CASSLLGNTGELFF. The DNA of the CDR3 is TGCGCCAGCAGCTTGTTAGGGAACACCGGGGAGCTGTTTTTT. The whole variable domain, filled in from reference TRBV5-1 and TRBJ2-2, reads KAGVTQTPRYLIKTRGQQVTLSCSPISGHRSVSWYQQTPGQGLQFLFEYFSETQRNKGNFPGRFSGRQFSNSRSEMNVSTLELGDSALYLCASSLLGNTGELFFGEGSRLTVL.

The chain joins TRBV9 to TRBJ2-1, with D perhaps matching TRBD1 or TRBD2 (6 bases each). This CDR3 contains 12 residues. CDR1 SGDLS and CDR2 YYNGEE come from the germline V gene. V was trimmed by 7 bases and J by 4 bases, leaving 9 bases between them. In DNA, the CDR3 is TGTGCCAGCGAGGGGGGATACAATGAGCAGTTCTTC. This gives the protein CASEGGYNEQFF.

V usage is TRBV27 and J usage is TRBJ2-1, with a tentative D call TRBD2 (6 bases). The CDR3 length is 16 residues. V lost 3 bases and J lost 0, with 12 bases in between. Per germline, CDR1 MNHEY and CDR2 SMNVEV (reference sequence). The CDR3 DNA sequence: TGTGCCAGCAGTTTTGTTGCGGGAAGCTCCTACAATGAGCAGTTCTTC. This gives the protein CASSFVAGSSYNEQFF.

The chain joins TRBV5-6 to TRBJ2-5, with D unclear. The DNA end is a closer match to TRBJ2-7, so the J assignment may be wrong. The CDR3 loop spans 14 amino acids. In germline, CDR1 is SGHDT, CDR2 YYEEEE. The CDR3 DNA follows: TGTGCCAGCAGCCCCACGTGGCCCGCCGCCGAGCAGTACTTC. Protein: CASSPTWPAAEQYF.

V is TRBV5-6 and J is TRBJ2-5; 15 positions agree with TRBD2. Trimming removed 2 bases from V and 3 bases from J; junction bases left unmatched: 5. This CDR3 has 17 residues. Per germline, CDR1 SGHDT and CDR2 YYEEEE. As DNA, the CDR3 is TGTGCCAGCAGCTTCGGACTAGCGGGAGGGTTAGAAGAGACCCAGTACTTC. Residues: CASSFGLAGGLEETQYF. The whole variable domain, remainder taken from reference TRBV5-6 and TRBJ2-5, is DAGVTQSPTHLIKTRGQQVTLRCSPKSGHDTVSWYQQALGQGPQFIFQYYEEEERQRGNFPDRFSGHQFPNYSSELNVNALLLGDSALYLCASSFGLAGGLEETQYFGPGTRLLVL.

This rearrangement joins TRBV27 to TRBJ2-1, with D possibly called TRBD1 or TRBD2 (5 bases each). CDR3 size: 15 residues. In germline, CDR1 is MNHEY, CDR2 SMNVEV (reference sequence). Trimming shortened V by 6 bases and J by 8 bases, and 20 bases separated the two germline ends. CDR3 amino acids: CASRPRVPMRDEQFF. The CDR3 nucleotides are TGTGCCAGCAGACCCAGGGTACCCATGAGGGATGAGCAGTTCTTC.

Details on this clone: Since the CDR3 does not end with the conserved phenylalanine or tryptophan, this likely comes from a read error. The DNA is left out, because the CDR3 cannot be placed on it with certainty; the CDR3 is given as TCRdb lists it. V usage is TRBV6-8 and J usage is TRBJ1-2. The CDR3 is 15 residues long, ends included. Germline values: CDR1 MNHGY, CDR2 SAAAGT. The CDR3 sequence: CASSRLIRSRKTYGY.

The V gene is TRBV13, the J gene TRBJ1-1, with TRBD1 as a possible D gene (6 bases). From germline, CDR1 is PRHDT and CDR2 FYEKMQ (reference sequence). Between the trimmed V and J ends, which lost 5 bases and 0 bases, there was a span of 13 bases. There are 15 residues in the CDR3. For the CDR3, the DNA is TGTGCCAGCAGCCCGCACAGGGTCATGAACACTGAAGCTTTCTTT. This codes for CASSPHRVMNTEAFF.

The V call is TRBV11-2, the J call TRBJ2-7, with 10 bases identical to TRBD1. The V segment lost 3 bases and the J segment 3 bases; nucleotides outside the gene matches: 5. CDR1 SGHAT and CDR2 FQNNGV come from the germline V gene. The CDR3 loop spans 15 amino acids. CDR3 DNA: TGTGCCAGCAGCTTTCCCGGGACAGGGGACTACGAGCAGTACTTC. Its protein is CASSFPGTGDYEQYF. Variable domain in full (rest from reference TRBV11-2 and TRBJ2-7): EAGVAQSPRYKIIEKRQSVAFWCNPISGHATLYWYQQILGQGPKLLIQFQNNGVVDDSQLPKDRFSAERLKGVDSTLKIQPAKLEDSAVYLCASSFPGTGDYEQYFGPGTRLTVT.

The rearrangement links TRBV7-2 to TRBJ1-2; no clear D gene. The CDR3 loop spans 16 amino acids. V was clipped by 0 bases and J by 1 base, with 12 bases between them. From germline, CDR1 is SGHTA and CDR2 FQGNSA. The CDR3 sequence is CASSLASPRVNYGYTF. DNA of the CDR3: TGTGCCAGCAGCTTAGCAAGCCCGCGGGTTAACTATGGCTACACCTTC.

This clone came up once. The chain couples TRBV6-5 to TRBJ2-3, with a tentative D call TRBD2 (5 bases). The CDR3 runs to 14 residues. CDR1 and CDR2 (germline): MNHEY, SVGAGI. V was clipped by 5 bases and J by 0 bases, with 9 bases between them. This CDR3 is CASSRGFSTDTQYF. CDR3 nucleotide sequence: TGTGCCAGCAGTCGGGGATTCAGCACAGATACGCAGTATTTT.

The chain's CDR3 is CASSQDGLGQFNQPQHF. DNA for the CDR3: TGCGCCAGCAGCCAAGATGGATTGGGGCAGTTCAATCAGCCCCAGCATTTT. The chain joins TRBV4-1 to TRBJ1-5; possible D gene TRBD1, 5 bases. Trimming cost V 0 bases and J 3 bases, with 15 bases left between them. The CDR3 is 17 amino acids. From germline, CDR1 is MGHRA and CDR2 YSYEKL.

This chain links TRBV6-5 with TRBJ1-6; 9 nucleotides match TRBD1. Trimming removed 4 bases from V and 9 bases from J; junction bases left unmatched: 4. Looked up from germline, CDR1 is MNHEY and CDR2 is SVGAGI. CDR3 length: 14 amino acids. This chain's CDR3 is CASSSGTGFSPLHF. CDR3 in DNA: TGTGCCAGCAGTTCCGGGACAGGGTTTTCACCCCTCCACTTT.

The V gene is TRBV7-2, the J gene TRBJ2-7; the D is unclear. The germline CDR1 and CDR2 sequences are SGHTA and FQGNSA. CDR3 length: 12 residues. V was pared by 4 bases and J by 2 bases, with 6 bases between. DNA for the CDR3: TGTGCCAGCAGCTCGCCTCCCTACGAGCAGTACTTC. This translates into CASSSPPYEQYF.

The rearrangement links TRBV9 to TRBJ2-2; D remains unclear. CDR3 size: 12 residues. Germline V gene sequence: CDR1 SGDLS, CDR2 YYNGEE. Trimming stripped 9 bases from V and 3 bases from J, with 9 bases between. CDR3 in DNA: TGTGCCACCGAATCTTACACCGGGGAGCTGTTTTTT. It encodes CATESYTGELFF.

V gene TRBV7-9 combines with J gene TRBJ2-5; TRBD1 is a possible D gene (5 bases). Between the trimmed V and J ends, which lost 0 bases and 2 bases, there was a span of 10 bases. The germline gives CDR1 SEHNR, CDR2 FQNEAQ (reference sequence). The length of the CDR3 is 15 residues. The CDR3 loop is CASSLAVRAQETQYF. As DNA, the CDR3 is TGTGCCAGCAGCTTAGCGGTCAGGGCTCAAGAGACCCAGTACTTC. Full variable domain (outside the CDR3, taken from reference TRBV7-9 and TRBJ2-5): DTGVSQNPRHKITKRGQNVTFRCDPISEHNRLYWYRQTLGQGPEFLTYFQNEAQLEKSRLLSDRFSAERPKGSFSTLEIQRTEQGDSAMYLCASSLAVRAQETQYFGPGTRLLVL.

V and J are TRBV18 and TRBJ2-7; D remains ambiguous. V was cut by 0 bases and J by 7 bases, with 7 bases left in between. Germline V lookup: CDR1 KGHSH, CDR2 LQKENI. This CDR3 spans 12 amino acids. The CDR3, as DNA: TGTGCCAGCTCACCACCGTTGGGGGAGCAGTACTTC. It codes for CASSPPLGEQYF.

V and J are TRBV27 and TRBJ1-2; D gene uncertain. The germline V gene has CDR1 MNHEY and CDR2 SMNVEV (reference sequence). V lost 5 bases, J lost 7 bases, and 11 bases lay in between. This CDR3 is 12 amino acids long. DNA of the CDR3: TGTGCCAGCAGTCCGGACTTGAGTGGCTACACCTTC. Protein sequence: CASSPDLSGYTF.

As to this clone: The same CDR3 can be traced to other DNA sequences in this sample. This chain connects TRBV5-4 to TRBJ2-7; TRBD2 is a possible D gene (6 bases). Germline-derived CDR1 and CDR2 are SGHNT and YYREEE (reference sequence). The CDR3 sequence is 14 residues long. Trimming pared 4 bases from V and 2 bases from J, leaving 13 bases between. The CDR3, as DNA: TGTGCCAGCAGCCTGGTTGGCGGGACCTACGAGCAGTACTTC. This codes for CASSLVGGTYEQYF.

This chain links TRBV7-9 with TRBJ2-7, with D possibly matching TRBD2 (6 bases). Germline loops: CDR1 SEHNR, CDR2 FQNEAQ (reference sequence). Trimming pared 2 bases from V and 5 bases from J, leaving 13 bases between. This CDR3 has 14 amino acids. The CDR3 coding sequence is TGTGCCAGCAGCTTACCGGGACTGAGGGACGAGCAGTACTTC. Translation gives CASSLPGLRDEQYF. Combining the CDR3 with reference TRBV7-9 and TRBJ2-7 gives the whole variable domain DTGVSQNPRHKITKRGQNVTFRCDPISEHNRLYWYRQTLGQGPEFLTYFQNEAQLEKSRLLSDRFSAERPKGSFSTLEIQRTEQGDSAMYLCASSLPGLRDEQYFGPGTRLTVT.

CDR3 sequence (DNA): TGTGCCAGCAGTGAAGCGGTAGCAGGCGTGTATGAGCAGTTCTTC. Encoded protein: CASSEAVAGVYEQFF. V is TRBV2 and J is TRBJ2-1; D remains ambiguous. CDR1 SNHLY and CDR2 FYNNEI come from the germline V gene. The CDR3 contains 15 residues. Trimming left V 0 bases short and J 8 bases short, with 14 bases between. The full variable domain, its missing parts supplied by reference TRBV2 and TRBJ2-1, is EPEVTQTPSHQVTQMGQEVILRCVPISNHLYFYWYRQILGQKVEFLVSFYNNEISEKSEIFDDQFSVERPDGSNFTLKIRSTKLEDSAMYFCASSEAVAGVYEQFFGPGTRLTVL.

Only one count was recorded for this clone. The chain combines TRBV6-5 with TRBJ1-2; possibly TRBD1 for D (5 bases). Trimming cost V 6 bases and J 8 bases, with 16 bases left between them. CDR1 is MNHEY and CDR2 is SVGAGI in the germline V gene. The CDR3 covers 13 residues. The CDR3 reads CASSPRGGLGYTF. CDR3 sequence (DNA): TGTGCCAGCAGCCCCCGCGGGGGGTTAGGCTACACCTTC.